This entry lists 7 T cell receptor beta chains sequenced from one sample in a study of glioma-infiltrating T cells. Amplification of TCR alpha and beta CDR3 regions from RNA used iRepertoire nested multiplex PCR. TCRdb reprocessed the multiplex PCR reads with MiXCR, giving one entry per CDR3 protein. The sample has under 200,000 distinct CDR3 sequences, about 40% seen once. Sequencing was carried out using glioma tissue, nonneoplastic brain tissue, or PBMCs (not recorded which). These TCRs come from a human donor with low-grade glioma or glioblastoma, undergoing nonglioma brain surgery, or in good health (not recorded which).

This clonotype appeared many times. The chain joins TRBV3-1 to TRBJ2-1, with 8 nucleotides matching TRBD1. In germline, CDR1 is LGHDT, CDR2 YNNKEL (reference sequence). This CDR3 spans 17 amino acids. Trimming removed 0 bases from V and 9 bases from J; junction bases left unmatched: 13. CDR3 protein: CASSQDEAGQGWREQFF. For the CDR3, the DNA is TGTGCCAGCAGCCAAGATGAAGCCGGACAGGGATGGCGTGAGCAGTTCTTC.

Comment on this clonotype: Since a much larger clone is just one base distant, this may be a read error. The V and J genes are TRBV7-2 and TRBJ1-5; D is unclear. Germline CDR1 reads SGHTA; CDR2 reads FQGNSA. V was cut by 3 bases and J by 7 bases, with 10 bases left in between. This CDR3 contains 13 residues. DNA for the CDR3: TGTGCCAGCAGCTTTCATGTCGGGCAGCCCCAGCATTTT. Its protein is CASSFHVGQPQHF.

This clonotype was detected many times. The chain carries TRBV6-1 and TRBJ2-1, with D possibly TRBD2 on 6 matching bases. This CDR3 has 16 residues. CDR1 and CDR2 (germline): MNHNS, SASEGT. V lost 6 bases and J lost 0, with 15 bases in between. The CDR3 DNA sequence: TGTGCCAGCAGCTCCCGGGGACTTAGCTCCTACAATGAGCAGTTCTTC. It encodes CASSSRGLSSYNEQFF.

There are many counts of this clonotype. Here the CDR3 DNA reads TGCAGTGCTGAAGATGGGACAGGGCCGCAGCCCCAGCATTTT. This sequence encodes CSAEDGTGPQPQHF. This chain joins TRBV20-1 and TRBJ1-5; 9 bases align to TRBD1. The J segment lost 7 bases and the V segment lost 5 bases, leaving 9 bases of the junction unmatched. The germline V gene has CDR1 DFQATT and CDR2 SNEGSKA (reference sequence). This CDR3 contains 14 residues.

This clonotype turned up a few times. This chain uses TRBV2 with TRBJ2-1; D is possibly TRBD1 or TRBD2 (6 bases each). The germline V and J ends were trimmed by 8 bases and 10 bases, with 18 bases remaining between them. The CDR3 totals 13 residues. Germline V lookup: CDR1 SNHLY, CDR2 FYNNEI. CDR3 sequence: CASSGLTGGEQFF. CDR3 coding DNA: TGTGCCAGCTCCGGACTGACCGGGGGCGAGCAGTTCTTC.

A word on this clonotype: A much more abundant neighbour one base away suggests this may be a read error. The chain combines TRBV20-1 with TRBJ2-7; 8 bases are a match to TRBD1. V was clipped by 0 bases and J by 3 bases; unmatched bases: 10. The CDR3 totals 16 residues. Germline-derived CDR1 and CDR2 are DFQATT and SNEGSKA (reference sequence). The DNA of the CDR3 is TGCAGTGCTAGAGACACGGGACAGGCGCTCTTCTACGAGCAGTACTTC. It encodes CSARDTGQALFYEQYF.

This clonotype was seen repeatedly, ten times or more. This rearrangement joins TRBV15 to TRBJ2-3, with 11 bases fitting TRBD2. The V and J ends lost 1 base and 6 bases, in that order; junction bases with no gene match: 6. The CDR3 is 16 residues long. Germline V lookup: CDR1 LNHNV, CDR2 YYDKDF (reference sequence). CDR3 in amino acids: CATSRGLAGGSDTQYF. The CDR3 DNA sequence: TGTGCCACCAGCAGAGGGCTAGCGGGAGGTTCGGATACGCAGTATTTT.